This passage covers 10 T cell receptor beta chains from one sample sequenced in a study of blood T cells in healthy people across ages. Then a second PCR, running about 6 to 12 cycles, was carried out with a sample-barcoded 5' primer and a J-beta primer mix. MiXCR was run by TCRdb on the 5' RACE reads, yielding one entry per CDR3 protein. The data show 500,000 to 600,000 distinct CDR3 sequences, 25% to 30% seen once. The sequenced sample consisted of blood. These TCRs come from a woman in her sixties or seventies in good health.

In regard to this clonotype: The junction differs from germline at one of its ends, possibly a read error. The V call is TRBV12-3 or TRBV12-4, the J call TRBJ2-3; D possibly uses TRBD1 or TRBD2 (7 bases each). This CDR3 spans 15 amino acids. CDR3 loop: CASRNSGGGTDAQYF. The CDR3 DNA reads TGTGCCAGCAGAAACTCAGGGGGGGGGACAGATGCGCAGTATTTT.

In its sample, this clonotype was seen a few times. This chain connects TRBV12-5 to TRBJ2-5; D call uncertain. Germline CDR1 LGHNT, CDR2 FRNRAP. This CDR3 has 15 amino acids. The ends were cut back, 1 base at V and 2 bases at J, with 11 bases in the middle. CDR3 DNA: TGTGCTAGTGGTTTGGGCGGACCACAACAAGAGACCCAGTACTTC. Protein: CASGLGGPQQETQYF.

The genes are TRBV6-2 or TRBV6-3 and TRBJ2-5; D remains ambiguous. Trimming cost V 8 bases and J 4 bases, with 8 bases left between them. Germline CDR1 is MNHEY and CDR2 is SVGEGT. There are 11 residues in the CDR3. The CDR3 protein is CASGFGETQYF. The CDR3, as DNA: TGTGCCAGCGGGTTCGGAGAGACCCAGTACTTC.

This sequence joins TRBV6-5 and TRBJ2-5, with TRBD1 matching over 7 bases. Germline V gene data show CDR1 as MNHEY and CDR2 as SVGAGI. The CDR3 loop spans 16 amino acids. J gave up 4 bases and V 0 bases, and 8 bases lay outside the gene matches. The CDR3 reads CASSYSTGAGGETQYF. The CDR3 DNA sequence: TGTGCCAGCAGTTACTCCACAGGGGCTGGTGGAGAGACCCAGTACTTC.

This clonotype was counted only a few times. This chain connects TRBV6-2 or TRBV6-3 to TRBJ2-1; either TRBD1 or TRBD2 may fit D (5 bases each). The CDR3 is 15 residues long. The V gene's germline CDR1 is MNHEY and CDR2 SVGEGT. V was cut by 5 bases and J by 1 base, with 12 bases left in between. The CDR3 is CASSSRGLSYNEQFF. CDR3 sequence (DNA): TGTGCCAGCAGTAGCCGGGGCCTATCCTACAATGAGCAGTTCTTC.

The chain uses TRBV12-3 or TRBV12-4 and TRBJ2-4, with unresolved D. V dropped 3 bases and J dropped 6 bases, with 12 bases sitting between them. The CDR3 covers 14 residues. The CDR3 protein is CASSFLTSLNIQYF. CDR3 bases: TGTGCCAGCAGTTTCCTAACCTCTTTAAACATTCAGTACTTC.

V usage is TRBV11-2 and J usage is TRBJ1-4; D not resolved. Germline V CDR1 and CDR2: SGHAT, FQNNGV. V was shortened by 7 bases and J by 8 bases, with 17 bases between the two germline ends. The CDR3 extends over 14 amino acids. This CDR3 reads CASTIGRRKEKLFF. The CDR3 DNA sequence: TGTGCCAGCACAATAGGGCGGAGGAAGGAAAAACTGTTTTTT. The variable domain in full, with the rest retrieved from reference TRBV11-2 and TRBJ1-4, is EAGVAQSPRYKIIEKRQSVAFWCNPISGHATLYWYQQILGQGPKLLIQFQNNGVVDDSQLPKDRFSAERLKGVDSTLKIQPAKLEDSAVYLCASTIGRRKEKLFFGSGTQLSVL.

The chain has TRBV9 and TRBJ1-4, with TRBD1 identical over 8 bases. The trim removed 4 bases at V and 0 bases at J, leaving 5 bases unmatched. The germline CDR1 and CDR2 sequences are SGDLS and YYNGEE. This CDR3 region has 16 residues. The CDR3 DNA follows: TGTGCCAGCAGCTCGAAACAGGGGGCAACTAATGAAAAACTGTTTTTT. Protein: CASSSKQGATNEKLFF. The entire variable domain, with the rest obtained from reference TRBV9 and TRBJ1-4, is as follows: DSGVTQTPKHLITATGQRVTLRCSPRSGDLSVYWYQQSLDQGLQFLIQYYNGEERAKGNILERFSAQQFPDLHSELNLSSLELGDSALYFCASSSKQGATNEKLFFGSGTQLSVL.

V gene TRBV7-2 combines with J gene TRBJ2-5; D perhaps matches TRBD1 (7 bases). Germline CDR1 SGHTA, CDR2 FQGNSA. CDR3 length: 14 residues. V was trimmed by 5 bases and J by 5 bases, leaving 15 bases between them. CDR3 residues: CASSAQGGRETQYF. The CDR3 DNA reads TGTGCCAGCAGCGCTCAGGGGGGTCGGGAGACCCAGTACTTC.

The CDR3 coding sequence is TGCAGTGTGCAGCGGGGTAGACAAGAGACCCAGTACTTC. Residues: CSVQRGRQETQYF. The rearrangement links TRBV20-1 to TRBJ2-5; 7 bases are a match to TRBD2. This CDR3 comprises 13 residues. Germline V gene lookup returns CDR1 DFQATT and CDR2 SNEGSKA (reference sequence). Germline trimming cut 7 bases from V and 2 bases from J; bases unmatched to any gene: 7.